Listed here are 23 T cell receptor beta chains from one sample, sequenced in a study of blood T cell repertoires in COVID-19. The table came from immunoSEQ multiplex PCR; TCRdb's copy has only in-frame clones and leaves some out. Among fewer than 250,000 clones listed, about nine tenths were seen once. Sequenced sample: peripheral blood. The receptors here all came from a man in his forties or fifties with acute or convalescent COVID-19.

The rearrangement links TRBV11-2 to TRBJ2-6; D is perhaps TRBD1 (5 bases). The ends were cut back, 0 bases at V and 2 bases at J, with 14 bases in the middle. Germline V gives CDR1 SGHAT, CDR2 FQNNGV. The CDR3 totals 18 residues. The CDR3 DNA follows: TGTGCCAGCAGCTTAGATAGCCAGGGCCTCCCTGGGGCCAACGTCCTGACTTTC. The encoded protein is CASSLDSQGLPGANVLTF.

The chain employs TRBV29-1 and TRBJ1-2; D not resolved. Trimming stripped 3 bases from V and 3 bases from J, with 17 bases between. The CDR3 loop spans 15 amino acids. The germline V gene has CDR1 SQVTM and CDR2 ANQGSEA. Here the CDR3 reads CSVEGDIGGHYGYTF. For the CDR3, the DNA is TGCAGCGTTGAGGGCGACATAGGAGGGCACTATGGCTACACCTTC.

The V and J genes are TRBV29-1 and TRBJ1-1; TRBD1 aligns across 8 bases. The CDR3 is 13 amino acids. CDR1 and CDR2 from the germline V gene are SQVTM and ANQGSEA. The V segment lost 5 bases and the J segment 3 bases; nucleotides outside the gene matches: 5. CDR3 coding DNA: TGCAGCGTTTGGACAGGGTGGGACACTGAAGCTTTCTTT. Translation: CSVWTGWDTEAFF.

The chain employs TRBV27 and TRBJ2-7, with TRBD1 matching 8 bases. The CDR3 consists of 15 residues. Germline V gene sequence: CDR1 MNHEY, CDR2 SMNVEV (reference sequence). The junction had 10 bases not matched to a gene; V was cut back by 6 bases and J by 3 bases. The CDR3 here is CASRLQGAYIYEQYF. The CDR3 DNA is TGTGCCAGCAGGCTGCAGGGGGCGTACATCTACGAGCAGTACTTC.

This chain joins TRBV7-9 and TRBJ2-7, with TRBD1 matching over 7 bases. V shed 5 bases and J 2 bases; nucleotides not matched to a gene: 3. The CDR3 length is 13 residues. Looked up from germline, CDR1 is SEHNR and CDR2 is FQNEAQ (reference sequence). The CDR3 bases are TGTGCCAGCAGCGGACAGGCGGCCTACGAGCAGTACTTC. Translated, it gives CASSGQAAYEQYF.

V and J are TRBV28 and TRBJ1-6, with TRBD1 as a possible D gene (6 bases). Trimming took 7 bases from V and 7 from J, leaving 20 bases between them. The CDR3 sequence is 16 residues long. Germline V gives CDR1 MDHEN, CDR2 SYDVKM. The CDR3: CASIEGGVLGNSPLHF. Written as DNA, the CDR3 is TGTGCCAGCATTGAGGGGGGGGTACTAGGGAATTCACCCCTCCACTTT.

The genes are TRBV5-1 and TRBJ2-7; possibly TRBD2 for D (5 bases). The germline gives CDR1 SGHRS, CDR2 YFSETQ. The CDR3 length is 13 residues. V was cut by 4 bases and J by 4 bases, with 12 bases left in between. CDR3 loop: CASSTRLSYEQYF. The CDR3 bases are TGCGCCAGCAGCACCCGACTATCGTACGAGCAGTACTTC.

The gene calls are TRBV30 and TRBJ2-3; 7 bases match TRBD1. V shed 2 bases, J shed 1 base, and the junction held 3 bases outside the gene matches. The length of the CDR3 is 14 residues. CDR1 and CDR2 (germline): GTSNPN, SVGIG (reference sequence). CDR3 sequence reads: CAWSNQGGTDTQYF. CDR3 DNA sequence: TGTGCCTGGAGTAACCAGGGGGGCACAGATACGCAGTATTTT.

The V gene is TRBV5-1, the J gene TRBJ1-4, with 7 positions matching TRBD1. The CDR3 is made up of 16 amino acids. V dropped 3 bases and J dropped 8; count of bases not matched to a gene: 13. From germline, CDR1 is SGHRS and CDR2 YFSETQ. The chain's CDR3 is CASSSLGRQGEEKLFF. In nucleotides, the CDR3 is TGCGCCAGCAGCTCCCTCGGGCGGCAGGGGGAAGAAAAACTGTTTTTT.

This clone appeared once. The chain carries TRBV5-1 and TRBJ2-3; 8 bases are a match to TRBD1. The CDR3 loop spans 15 amino acids. With 4 bases clipped from V and 2 bases from J, the junction kept 6 bases outside the gene matches. Germline CDR1 and CDR2: SGHRS and YFSETQ. The CDR3 nucleotides are TGCGCCAGCAGCGGGGACAGGAAAGCCACAGATACGCAGTATTTT. This sequence encodes CASSGDRKATDTQYF.

CDR3 sequence: CASRGLRGNQPQHF. The CDR3 DNA follows: TGTGCCAGCAGGGGACTCAGGGGCAATCAGCCCCAGCATTTT. V usage is TRBV6-5 and J usage is TRBJ1-5; TRBD1 might be the D (5 bases). The V and J ends lost 6 bases and 2 bases respectively, with 11 bases between them. Germline V gene sequence: CDR1 MNHEY, CDR2 SVGAGI. CDR3 length equals 14 residues.

V and J are TRBV27 and TRBJ2-2; TRBD2 aligns across 9 bases. This CDR3 has 16 amino acids. V trimming: 6 bases; J trimming: 5 bases; junction bases outside the gene matches: 10. Germline CDR1 is MNHEY and CDR2 is SMNVEV (reference sequence). The CDR3 here is CASRSRLAGITGELFF. As DNA, the CDR3 is TGTGCCAGCAGGTCGAGGCTAGCGGGGATAACCGGGGAGCTGTTTTTT.

The chain couples TRBV3-1 (or the pseudogene TRBV3-2) to TRBJ2-1; TRBD1 is a possible D gene (6 bases). CDR1 and CDR2 (germline): LGHDT, YNNKEL (reference sequence). The V end lost 1 base, the J end lost 7 bases, and 14 bases lay between the germline ends. CDR3 length: 15 residues. The CDR3 spells CASSQVKGQGNEQFF. The DNA of the CDR3 is TGTGCCAGCAGCCAAGTTAAGGGACAAGGTAATGAGCAGTTCTTC.

This clone was seen a few times. The chain combines TRBV9 with TRBJ1-2; D not resolved. The CDR3 has 15 amino acids. Trimming cost V 0 bases and J 2 bases, with 11 bases left between them. The germline V gene encodes CDR1 SGDLS and CDR2 YYNGEE. This chain's CDR3 is CASSVAGGRNYGYTF. In nucleotides, the CDR3 is TGTGCCAGCAGCGTAGCTGGAGGGAGAAACTATGGCTACACCTTC.

Comments on this clone: Other DNA variants within this sample encode the same CDR3. The CDR3 is CAWSRPGELFF. The CDR3 DNA is TGTGCCTGGAGCAGGCCGGGGGAGCTGTTTTTT. The chain combines TRBV30 with TRBJ2-2; no definite D call. CDR1 is GTSNPN, CDR2 SVGIG, per germline (reference sequence). Trimming cost V 3 bases and J 8 bases, with 7 bases left between them. The CDR3 consists of 11 residues.

The gene calls are TRBV10-3 and TRBJ2-3; D is uncertain. From germline, CDR1 is ENHRY and CDR2 SYGVKD. V gave up 3 bases and J gave up 0 bases, with 7 bases separating them. The CDR3 totals 14 residues. Here the CDR3 reads CAISDVPSTDTQYF. CDR3 bases: TGTGCCATCAGTGACGTCCCTAGCACAGATACGCAGTATTTT.

The chain has TRBV9 and TRBJ2-2; 7 bases line up with TRBD2. CDR1 is SGDLS and CDR2 is YYNGEE in the germline V gene. CDR3 length: 15 residues. V lost 3 bases to trimming and J lost 6 bases; unmatched junction nucleotides: 8. The CDR3 coding sequence is TGTGCCAGCAGCGCTTCGCCGGGACTACCCGGGGAGCTGTTTTTT. It is translated as CASSASPGLPGELFF. Full variable domain (outside the CDR3, taken from reference TRBV9 and TRBJ2-2): DSGVTQTPKHLITATGQRVTLRCSPRSGDLSVYWYQQSLDQGLQFLIQYYNGEERAKGNILERFSAQQFPDLHSELNLSSLELGDSALYFCASSASPGLPGELFFGEGSRLTVL.

The rearrangement uses TRBV6-5 and TRBJ1-5, with D unresolved. V lost 7 bases and J 10 bases, leaving 11 bases between the germline ends. CDR1 is MNHEY, CDR2 SVGAGI, per germline. CDR3 length: 11 amino acids. This CDR3 reads CASTEGAPQHF. The CDR3 DNA is TGTGCCAGCACCGAAGGAGCTCCCCAGCATTTT.

V is TRBV4-2 and J is TRBJ1-1; no clear D gene. V was cut by 4 bases and J by 4 bases, with 13 bases left in between. Germline V gene sequence: CDR1 LGHNA, CDR2 YNFKEQ. This CDR3 is built from 14 residues. The CDR3 coding sequence is TGTGCCAGCAGCCCGAGCGTAGCGGGCACTGAAGCTTTCTTT. It specifies CASSPSVAGTEAFF.

Note on this clone: Different DNA sequences within this sample yield the same CDR3. This rearrangement joins TRBV19 to TRBJ1-5, with 11 bases matching TRBD1. V shed 7 bases and J 6 bases; nucleotides not matched to a gene: 8. This CDR3 has 15 residues. Germline-derived CDR1 and CDR2 are LNHDA and SQIVND (reference sequence). CDR3 coding DNA: TGTGCCAGTACCTTGGACAGGGGGCGCGGTCAGCCCCAGCATTTT. Protein product: CASTLDRGRGQPQHF.

The genes are TRBV5-1 and TRBJ1-5; TRBD1 aligns across 7 bases. CDR3 length equals 15 residues. The ends lost 0 bases at V and 3 bases at J; junction bases unmatched: 3. Germline CDR1 reads SGHRS; CDR2 reads YFSETQ. CDR3: CASSLVGGHNQPQHF. CDR3 DNA: TGCGCCAGCAGCTTGGTAGGGGGCCACAATCAGCCCCAGCATTTT.

This clone was observed a few times. The junction does not match germline at one end; this may be a read error. This chain uses TRBV5-1 with TRBJ2-7; 7 bases are a match to TRBD2. The CDR3 runs 12 residues. Germline CDR1 and CDR2: SGHRS and YFSETQ. As DNA, the CDR3 is TGCGCCAGCAGCTTGGAACAAGGTCTAGCGGAGTTC. Its translation is CASSLEQGLAEF.

V is TRBV2 and J is TRBJ2-2, with TRBD2 identical over 12 bases. The length of the CDR3 is 17 residues. V lost 6 bases to trimming and J lost 5 bases; unmatched junction nucleotides: 10. The germline V gene encodes CDR1 SNHLY and CDR2 FYNNEI. The CDR3 DNA reads as TGTGCCAGCAGCCAAAGGGCCCTAGCGGGGGGGACCGGGGAGCTGTTTTTT. Translated: CASSQRALAGGTGELFF.